This T cell receptor beta chain was identified during a study of blood T cell repertoires in COVID-19. Overall study context: T cells, B-cell-depleted T cells, or PBMCs supplied cDNA or gDNA.

The V gene's germline CDR1 is SGHAT and CDR2 FQNNGV. The ends were cut back, 1 base at V and 5 bases at J, with 11 bases in the middle. This CDR3 has 14 amino acids. Authors' methods: Amplification of reference gene primers was used by the study to estimate nucleated cell counts. Method: immunoSEQ multiplex PCR; TCRdb's copy keeps in-frame clones and lacks some. V and J calls and clone size are copied from that table; D and trimming were computed from the DNA. The sample holds some 300,000 clones, 70% to 90% seen once. The sequence was collected from a woman in her 30s who had recovered from COVID-19. Material: peripheral blood. The chain couples TRBV11-2 to TRBJ2-5; a possible D gene is TRBD2 (6 bases). The CDR3 region has the DNA TGTGCCAGCAGCTTAGGGCCTGGGGGGGAGACCCAGTACTTC. This codes for CASSLGPGGETQYF.